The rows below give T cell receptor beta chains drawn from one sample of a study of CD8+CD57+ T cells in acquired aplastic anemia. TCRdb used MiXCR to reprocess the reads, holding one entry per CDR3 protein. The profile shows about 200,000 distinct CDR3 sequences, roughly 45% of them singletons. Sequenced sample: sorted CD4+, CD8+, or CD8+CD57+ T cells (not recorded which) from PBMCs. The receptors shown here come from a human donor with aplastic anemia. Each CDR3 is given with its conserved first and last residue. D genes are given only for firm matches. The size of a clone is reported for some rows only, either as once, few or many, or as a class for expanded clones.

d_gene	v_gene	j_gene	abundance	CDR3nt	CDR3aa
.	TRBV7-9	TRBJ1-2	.	TGTGCCAGCAGCTTAGGACTAGGGAGGGATGGCTACACCTTC	CASSLGLGRDGYTF
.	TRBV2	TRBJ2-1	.	TGTGCCAGCAGTGAATGGGAGCGTTTATCCTACAATGAGCAGTTCTTC	CASSEWERLSYNEQFF
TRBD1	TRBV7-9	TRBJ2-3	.	TGTGCCACCAATTATCCGGGACAGGGGTCAGATACGCAGTATTTT	CATNYPGQGSDTQYF
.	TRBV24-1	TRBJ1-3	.	TGTGCCACCAGTGCTGGTGGGGAAAGGTCTGGAAACACCATATATTTT	CATSAGGERSGNTIYF
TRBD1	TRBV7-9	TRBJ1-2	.	TGTGCCAGCAGCTTACCCCGGGACAGGGTTGAGAACTATGGCTACACCTTC	CASSLPRDRVENYGYTF
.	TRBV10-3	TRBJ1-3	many	TGTGCCATCAGTGAGTCTGGGGGGCGCTCTGGAAACACCATATATTTT	CAISESGGRSGNTIYF
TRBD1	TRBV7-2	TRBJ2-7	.	TGTGCCAGCAGCCCCCAGTTGGACAGGATCTACGAGCAGTACTTC	CASSPQLDRIYEQYF
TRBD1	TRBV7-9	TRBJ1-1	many	TGTGCCAGCAGCTTAGGATTCAGGGGGCGGGACACTGAAGCTTTCTTT	CASSLGFRGRDTEAFF
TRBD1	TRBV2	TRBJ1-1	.	TGTGCCAGCAGTAACAGACAGGGAAACACTGAAGCTTTCTTT	CASSNRQGNTEAFF
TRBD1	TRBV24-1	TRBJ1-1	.	TGTGCCACCAGTGAAGGGACAGCTAAGGAAGCTTTCTTT	CATSEGTAKEAFF
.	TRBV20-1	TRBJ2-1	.	TGCAGTGCCCTCGCCCCGGACAGACACAATGAGCAGTTCTTC	CSALAPDRHNEQFF
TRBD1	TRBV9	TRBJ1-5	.	TGTGCCAGCAGCCCCCAGGACAGGGGGCTGTGTAGCAATCAGCCCCAGCATTTT	CASSPQDRGLCSNQPQHF
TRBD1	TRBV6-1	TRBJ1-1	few	TGTGCCAGCAGTGAATACTTCGGACAGGTACGCACTGAAGCTTTCTTT	CASSEYFGQVRTEAFF
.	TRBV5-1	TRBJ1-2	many	TGCGCCAGCAGCTTGGATGCAGGGAACTATGGCTACACCTTC	CASSLDAGNYGYTF
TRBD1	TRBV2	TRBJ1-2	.	TGTGCCAGCAGTGGTTTGCGACAGGGGGACTACACCTTC	CASSGLRQGDYTF
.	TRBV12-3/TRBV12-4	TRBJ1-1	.	TGTGCCAGCAGCCTCAGGGCTGGAGCTTCCTTT	CASSLRAGASF
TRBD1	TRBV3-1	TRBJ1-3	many	TGTGCCAGCAGCCTACCCCTCGGACAGGGAGACACCATATATTTT	CASSLPLGQGDTIYF
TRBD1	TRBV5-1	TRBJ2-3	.	TGCGCCAGCAGCAAGGGGACAGGGGATGCAGATACGCAGTATTTT	CASSKGTGDADTQYF
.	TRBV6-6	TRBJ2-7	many	TGTGCCAGCAGTTCCCGGGAACTCTACGAGCAGTACTTC	CASSSRELYEQYF
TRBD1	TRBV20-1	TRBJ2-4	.	TGCAGTGCCGAACAGGGGGCCGGAAACATTCAGTACTTC	CSAEQGAGNIQYF
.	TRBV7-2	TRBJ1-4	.	TGTGCCAGCAGCCCCGGGATTAATGAAAAACTGCTTTTT	CASSPGINEKLLF
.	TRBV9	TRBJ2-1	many	TGTGCCAGCAGCGTAGGGTCAGCCAGGGGTGATTACAATGAGCAGTTCTTC	CASSVGSARGDYNEQFF
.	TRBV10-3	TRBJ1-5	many	TGTGCCATCAGTGAGAACCTAAGGGAGCCCCAGCATTTT	CAISENLREPQHF
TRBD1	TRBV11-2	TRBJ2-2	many	TGTGCCAGCAGCTCATTCGGACAGGGCTACACCGGGGAGCTGTTTTTT	CASSSFGQGYTGELFF
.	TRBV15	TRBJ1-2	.	TGTGCCACCAGCAGAGCGTCGCCGCTGAATCACTATGGCTACACCTTC	CATSRASPLNHYGYTF
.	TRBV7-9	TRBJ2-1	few	TGTGCCGGCAGCCAGGATGCCGGCGGGATTTACAATGAGCAGTTCTTC	CAGSQDAGGIYNEQFF
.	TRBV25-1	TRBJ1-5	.	TGTGCCAGCAGTGATAACGGCAATCAGCCCCAGCATTTT	CASSDNGNQPQHF
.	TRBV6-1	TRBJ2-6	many	TGTGCCAGCAGTGAGGGATACTCTGGGGCCAACGTCCTGACTTTC	CASSEGYSGANVLTF
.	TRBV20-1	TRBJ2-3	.	TGCAGTGCTGGCCGGACTGCAACGGCAGATACGCAGTATTTT	CSAGRTATADTQYF
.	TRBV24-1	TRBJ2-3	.	TGTGCCACCAGTGATTCTCGCTACCGGGACACCACTGCCACAGATACGCAGTATTTT	CATSDSRYRDTTATDTQYF
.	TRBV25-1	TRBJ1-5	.	TGTGCCAGCAGTCCCCAAGGGACTGGGCGTGGGCCCCAGCATTTT	CASSPQGTGRGPQHF
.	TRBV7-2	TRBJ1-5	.	TGTGCCAGCAGCTTCCGGGGGGGGGATCAGCCCCAGCATTTT	CASSFRGGDQPQHF
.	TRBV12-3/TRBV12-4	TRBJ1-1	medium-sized	TGTGCCAGCAGTTTGAGGGAGATTGAAGCTTTCTTT	CASSLREIEAFF
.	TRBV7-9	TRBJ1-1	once	TGTGCCAGCGGCAAGATGAGCACTGAGGCTTTCTTT	CASGKMSTEAFF
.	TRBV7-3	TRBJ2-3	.	TGTGCCAGCAGCGACAAGGCAGATACGCAGTATTTT	CASSDKADTQYF
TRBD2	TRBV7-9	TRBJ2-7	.	TGTGCCAGCAGCTTACCTCGGACTAGCGGGGGGCCACCAACCTACGAGCAGTACTTC	CASSLPRTSGGPPTYEQYF
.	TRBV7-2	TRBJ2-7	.	TGTGCCAGCAGCCCCCGGGCGGATTCCTACGAGCAGTACTTC	CASSPRADSYEQYF
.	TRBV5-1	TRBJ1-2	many	TGCGCCAGCAGCCCAGGACACTCTCTTCGCGACTATGGCTACACCTTC	CASSPGHSLRDYGYTF
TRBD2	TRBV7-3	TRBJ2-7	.	TGTGCCAGCAGCTTAAATCGGAGGGACTATGCCGGCGAGCAGTACTTC	CASSLNRRDYAGEQYF
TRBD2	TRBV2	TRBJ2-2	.	TGTGCCAGCAGTGAAGTGGCTAGCGGAACCGGGGAGCTGTTTTTT	CASSEVASGTGELFF
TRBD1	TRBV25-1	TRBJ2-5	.	TGTGCCAGCAGTTACTCGAGGACAGGGGGACAAGAGACCCAGTACTTC	CASSYSRTGGQETQYF
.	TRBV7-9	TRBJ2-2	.	TGTGCCAGCAGCATCGGTACCGGGGAGCTGTTTTTT	CASSIGTGELFF
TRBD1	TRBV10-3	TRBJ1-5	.	TGTGCCATCAGTGAAGGGGGACAGGGCAACAATGAGCCCCAGCATTTT	CAISEGGQGNNEPQHF
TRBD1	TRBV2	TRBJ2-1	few	TGTGCCAGCAGTGTTGTCGACAGGGAAGGGGATGAGCAGTTCTTC	CASSVVDREGDEQFF
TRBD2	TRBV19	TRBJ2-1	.	TGTGCCAGTACGAGGCGGGGGGGTTTTAGCGGGACTCCACCCAATGGGCAGTTCTTC	CASTRRGGFSGTPPNGQFF